The sequence of this T cell receptor beta chain was determined in a study of CD4 T cells in relation to SARS-CoV-2 and coronaviruses. Study context: PBMCs were cultured with antigen for over nine days before TCR beta sequencing.

Trimming left V 5 bases short and J 1 base short, with 14 bases between. Germline-derived CDR1 and CDR2 are MNHEY and SMNVEV (reference sequence). The CDR3 consists of 15 residues. The data were produced by immunoSEQ multiplex PCR, yet TCRdb's version contains in-frame clones alone and is incomplete. The data contain 20,000 to 25,000 clones, just over 65% of them singletons. CD4+ T cells from unexposed donors were obtained before the COVID-19 pandemic (2011-2018). CD4+ T cells were isolated from the cells after around 9 days of culture. In regard to this clone: The antigen is not known.

The chain couples TRBV27 to TRBJ1-1; maybe TRBD1 (5 bases). The clonotype comes from a human donor in good health. Material for sequencing was CD4+ T cells from PBMCs, cultured in vitro. This CDR3 is CASSHRSRGNTEAFF. CDR3 DNA sequence: TGTGCCAGCAGTCACAGGTCTAGGGGGAACACTGAAGCTTTCTTT.